The clone carrying this TCR beta chain was detected only a few times. Its antigen is unidentified. The sample comes from a study of T cell repertoires in cytomegalovirus infection. Across the study: Public TCR beta signature analysis indicated the presence of both CMV infection and matching HLA type. Study outcomes and limitations: The cumulative frequency of public TCR beta families identified carriers of CMV plus the relevant HLA. Within the response measured ex vivo, HLA-C-restricted CMV-specific TCR beta clonotypes were dominant.

Each CDR3 protein is one row after TCRdb ran MiXCR on the reads. This sample yields 250,000 or so distinct CDR3 sequences, of which about 15% are seen a single time; around 47% belongs to the top ten. The germline gives CDR1 LNHDA, CDR2 SQIVND (reference sequence). The length of the CDR3 is 16 residues. V shed 2 bases and J shed 4 bases, with 15 bases lying between them. The chain recombines TRBV19 with TRBJ2-1, with a tentative D call TRBD2 (7 bases). The receptor's source is a human donor in good health (CMV status not recorded). Some clones in this sample may be carry-over from other donors' samples. Sample: CD8+ T cells from PBMCs. The CDR3 protein is CASSIRGAKYYNEQFF. CDR3 DNA: TGTGCCAGTAGTATACGGGGGGCGAAATATTACAATGAGCAGTTCTTC.